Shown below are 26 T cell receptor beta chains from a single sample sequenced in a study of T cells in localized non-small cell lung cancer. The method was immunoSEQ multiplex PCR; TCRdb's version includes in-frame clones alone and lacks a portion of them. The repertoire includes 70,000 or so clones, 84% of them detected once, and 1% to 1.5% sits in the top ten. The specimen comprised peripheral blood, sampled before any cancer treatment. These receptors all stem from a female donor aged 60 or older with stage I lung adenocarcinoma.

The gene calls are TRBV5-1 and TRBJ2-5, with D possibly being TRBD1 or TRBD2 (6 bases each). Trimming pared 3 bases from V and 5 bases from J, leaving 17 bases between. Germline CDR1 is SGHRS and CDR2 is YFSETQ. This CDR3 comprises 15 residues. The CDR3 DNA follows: TGCGCCAGCAGCTCGGGGGCCAGGGCAGAGGAGACCCAGTACTTC. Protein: CASSSGARAEETQYF.

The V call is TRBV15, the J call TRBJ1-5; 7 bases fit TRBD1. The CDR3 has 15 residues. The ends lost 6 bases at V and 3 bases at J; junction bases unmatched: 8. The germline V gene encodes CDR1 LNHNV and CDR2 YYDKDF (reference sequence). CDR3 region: CATRPTGMINQPQHF. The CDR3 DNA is TGTGCCACCAGGCCGACAGGGATGATCAATCAGCCCCAGCATTTT.

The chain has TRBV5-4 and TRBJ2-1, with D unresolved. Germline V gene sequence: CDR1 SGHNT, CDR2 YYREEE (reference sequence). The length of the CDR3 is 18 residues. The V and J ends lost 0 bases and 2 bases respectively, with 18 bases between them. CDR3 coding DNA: TGTGCCAGCAGCTTGGATCCTTCCGAGACTCCCCCCTACAATGAGCAGTTCTTC. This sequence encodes CASSLDPSETPPYNEQFF.

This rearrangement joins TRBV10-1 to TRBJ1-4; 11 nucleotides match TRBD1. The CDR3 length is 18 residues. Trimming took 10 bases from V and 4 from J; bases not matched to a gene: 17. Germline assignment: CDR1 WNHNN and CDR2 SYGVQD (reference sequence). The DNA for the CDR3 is TGCGCCAACCTTATCAGAAGGGACAGGGGGAGTCATAATGAAAAACTGTTTTTT. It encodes CANLIRRDRGSHNEKLFF.

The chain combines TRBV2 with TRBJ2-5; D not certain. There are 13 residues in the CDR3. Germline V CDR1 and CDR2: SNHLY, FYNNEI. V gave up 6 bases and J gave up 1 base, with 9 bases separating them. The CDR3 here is CASSYRVQETQYF. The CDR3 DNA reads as TGTGCCAGCAGCTACCGGGTCCAAGAGACCCAGTACTTC.

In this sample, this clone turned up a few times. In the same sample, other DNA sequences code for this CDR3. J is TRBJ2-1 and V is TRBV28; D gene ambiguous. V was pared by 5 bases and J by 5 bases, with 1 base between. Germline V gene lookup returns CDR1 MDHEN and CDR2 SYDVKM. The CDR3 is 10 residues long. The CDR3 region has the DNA TGTGCCAGCAGTCACAATGAGCAGTTCTTC. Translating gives CASSHNEQFF.

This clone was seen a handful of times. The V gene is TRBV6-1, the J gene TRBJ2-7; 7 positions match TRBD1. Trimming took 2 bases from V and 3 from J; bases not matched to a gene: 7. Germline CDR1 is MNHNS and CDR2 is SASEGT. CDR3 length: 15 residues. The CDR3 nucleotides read TGTGCCAGCAGTGAACCAGGGGGTAACTTCTACGAGCAGTACTTC. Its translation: CASSEPGGNFYEQYF.

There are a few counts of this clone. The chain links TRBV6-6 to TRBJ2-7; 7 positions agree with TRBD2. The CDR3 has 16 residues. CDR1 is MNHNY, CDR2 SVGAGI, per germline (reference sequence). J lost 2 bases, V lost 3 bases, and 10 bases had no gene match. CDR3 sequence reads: CASSYILAEGAYEQYF. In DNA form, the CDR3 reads TGTGCCAGCAGTTATATCCTAGCGGAAGGGGCCTACGAGCAGTACTTC.

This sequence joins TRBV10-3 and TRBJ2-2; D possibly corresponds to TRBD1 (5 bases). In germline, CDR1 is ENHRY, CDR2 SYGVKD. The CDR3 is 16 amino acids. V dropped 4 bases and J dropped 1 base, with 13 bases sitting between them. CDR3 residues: CAISARQLQNTGELFF. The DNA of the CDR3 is TGTGCCATCAGTGCCCGACAGCTTCAGAACACCGGGGAGCTGTTTTTT.

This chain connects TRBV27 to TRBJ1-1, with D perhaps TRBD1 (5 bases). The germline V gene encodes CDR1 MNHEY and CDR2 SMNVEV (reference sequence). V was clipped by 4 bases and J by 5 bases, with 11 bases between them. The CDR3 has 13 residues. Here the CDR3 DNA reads TGTGCCAGCAGTTGGGGGTTAGGGACTGAAGCTTTCTTT. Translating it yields CASSWGLGTEAFF.

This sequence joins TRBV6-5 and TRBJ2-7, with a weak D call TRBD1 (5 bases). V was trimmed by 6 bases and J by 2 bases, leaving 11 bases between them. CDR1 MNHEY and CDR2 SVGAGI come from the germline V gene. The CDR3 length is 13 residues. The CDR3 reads CASRKSTAYEQYF. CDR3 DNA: TGTGCCAGCAGGAAATCGACAGCCTACGAGCAGTACTTC.

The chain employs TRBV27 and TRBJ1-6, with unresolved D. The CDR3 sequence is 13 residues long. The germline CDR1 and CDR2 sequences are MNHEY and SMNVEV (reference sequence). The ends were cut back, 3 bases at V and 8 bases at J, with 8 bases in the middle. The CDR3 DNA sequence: TGTGCCAGCAGTTTCATCAGTGATTCACCCCTCCACTTT. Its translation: CASSFISDSPLHF.

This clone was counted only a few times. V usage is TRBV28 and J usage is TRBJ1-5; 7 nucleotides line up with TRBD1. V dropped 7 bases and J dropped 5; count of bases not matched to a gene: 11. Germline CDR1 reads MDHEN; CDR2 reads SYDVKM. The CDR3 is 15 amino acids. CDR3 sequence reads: CASTRTGLSDQPQHF. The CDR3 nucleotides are TGTGCCAGCACCCGGACAGGATTGTCAGATCAGCCCCAGCATTTT.

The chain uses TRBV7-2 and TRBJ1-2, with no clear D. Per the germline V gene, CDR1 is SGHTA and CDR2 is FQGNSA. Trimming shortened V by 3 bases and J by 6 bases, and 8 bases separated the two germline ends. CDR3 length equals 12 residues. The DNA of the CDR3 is TGTGCCAGCAGCTTCGGGGATGATGGCTACACCTTC. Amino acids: CASSFGDDGYTF. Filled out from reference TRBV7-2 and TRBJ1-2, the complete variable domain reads GAGVSQSPSNKVTEKGKDVELRCDPISGHTALYWYRQSLGQGLEFLIYFQGNSAPDKSGLPSDRFSAERTGGSVSTLTIQRTQQEDSAVYLCASSFGDDGYTFGSGTRLTVV.

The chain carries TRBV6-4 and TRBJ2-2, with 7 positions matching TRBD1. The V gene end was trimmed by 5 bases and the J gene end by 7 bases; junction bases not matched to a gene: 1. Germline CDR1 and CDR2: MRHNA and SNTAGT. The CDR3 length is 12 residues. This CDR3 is CASSRQGGELFF. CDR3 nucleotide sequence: TGTGCCAGCAGTAGACAGGGCGGGGAGCTGTTTTTT.

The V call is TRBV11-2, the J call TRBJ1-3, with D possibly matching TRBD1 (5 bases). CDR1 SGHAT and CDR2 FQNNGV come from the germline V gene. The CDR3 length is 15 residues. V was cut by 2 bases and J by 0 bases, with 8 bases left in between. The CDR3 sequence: CASSLQGASGNTIYF. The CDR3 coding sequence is TGTGCCAGCAGCTTACAGGGTGCCTCTGGAAACACCATATATTTT.

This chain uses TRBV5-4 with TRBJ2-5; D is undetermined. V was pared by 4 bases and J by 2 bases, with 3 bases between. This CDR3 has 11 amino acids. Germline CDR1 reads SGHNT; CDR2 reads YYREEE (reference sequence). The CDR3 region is CASSLQETQYF. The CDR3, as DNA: TGTGCCAGCAGCCTACAAGAGACCCAGTACTTC. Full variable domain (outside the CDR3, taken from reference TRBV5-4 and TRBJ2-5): ETGVTQSPTHLIKTRGQQVTLRCSSQSGHNTVSWYQQALGQGPQFIFQYYREEENGRGNFPPRFSGLQFPNYSSELNVNALELDDSALYLCASSLQETQYFGPGTRLLVL.

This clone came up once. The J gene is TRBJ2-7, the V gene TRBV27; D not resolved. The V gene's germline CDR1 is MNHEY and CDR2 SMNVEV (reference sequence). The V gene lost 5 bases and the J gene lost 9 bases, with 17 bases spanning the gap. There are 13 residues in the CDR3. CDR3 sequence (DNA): TGTGCCAGCAGTCTGACAAGGGATTCAGGGCAGTACTTC. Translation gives CASSLTRDSGQYF.

For the CDR3, the DNA is TGTGCCAGCAGTGATATTATACGAGGATCCTACATGAACACTGAAGCTTTCTTT. Its protein is CASSDIIRGSYMNTEAFF. The gene calls are TRBV6-1 and TRBJ1-1; D is undetermined. This CDR3 spans 18 amino acids. The V gene's germline CDR1 is MNHNS and CDR2 SASEGT. The ends were cut back, 3 bases at V and 0 bases at J, with 20 bases in the middle.

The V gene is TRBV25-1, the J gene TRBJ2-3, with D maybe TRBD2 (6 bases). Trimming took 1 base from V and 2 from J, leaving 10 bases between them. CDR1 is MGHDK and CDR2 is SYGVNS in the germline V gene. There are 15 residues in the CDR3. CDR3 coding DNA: TGTGCCAGCAGTGAATTCGGCGGGGACACAGATACGCAGTATTTT. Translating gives CASSEFGGDTDTQYF.

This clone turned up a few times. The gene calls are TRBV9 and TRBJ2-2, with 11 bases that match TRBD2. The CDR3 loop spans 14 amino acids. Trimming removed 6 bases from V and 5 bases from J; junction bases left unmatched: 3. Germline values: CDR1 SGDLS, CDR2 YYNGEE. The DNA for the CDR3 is TGTGCCAGCAATAGCGGGAGGGGGACCGGGGAGCTGTTTTTT. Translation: CASNSGRGTGELFF.

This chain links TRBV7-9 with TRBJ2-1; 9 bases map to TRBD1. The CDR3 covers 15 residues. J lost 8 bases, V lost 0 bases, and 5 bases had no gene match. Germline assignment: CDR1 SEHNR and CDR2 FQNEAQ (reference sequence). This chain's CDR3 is CASSLARTGVDEQFF. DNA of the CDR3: TGTGCCAGCAGCTTAGCTAGGACAGGGGTGGATGAGCAGTTCTTC.

CDR3 amino acids: CASSLVAGTYNEQFF. CDR3 in DNA: TGTGCCAGCAGCTTAGTAGCGGGAACCTACAATGAGCAGTTCTTC. V gene TRBV7-3 combines with J gene TRBJ2-1; 8 bases are shared with TRBD2. Losses at the gene ends were 2 bases for V and 2 bases for J; bases not matched to a gene: 2. Germline V CDR1 and CDR2: SGHTA, FQGTGA. CDR3 size: 15 residues. The full variable domain, in which reference TRBV7-3 and TRBJ2-1 provide the parts outside the CDR3, is GAGVSQTPSNKVTEKGKYVELRCDPISGHTALYWYRQSLGQGPEFLIYFQGTGAADDSGLPNDRFFAVRPEGSVSTLKIQRTERGDSAVYLCASSLVAGTYNEQFFGPGTRLTVL.

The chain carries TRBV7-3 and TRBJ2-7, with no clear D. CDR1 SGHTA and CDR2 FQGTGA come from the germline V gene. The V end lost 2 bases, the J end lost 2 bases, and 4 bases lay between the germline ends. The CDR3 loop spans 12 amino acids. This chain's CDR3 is CASSLETYEQYF. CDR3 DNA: TGTGCCAGCAGCTTAGAGACCTACGAGCAGTACTTC.

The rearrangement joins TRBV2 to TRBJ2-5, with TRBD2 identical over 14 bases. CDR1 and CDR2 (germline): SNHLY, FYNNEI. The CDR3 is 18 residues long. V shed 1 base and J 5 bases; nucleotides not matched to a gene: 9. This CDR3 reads CASSEGLTSGGAGETQYF. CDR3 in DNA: TGTGCCAGCAGTGAAGGGTTGACTAGCGGGGGGGCCGGGGAGACCCAGTACTTC.

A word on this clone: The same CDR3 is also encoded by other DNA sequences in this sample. The CDR3 protein is CASSDFRKSHEQYF. CDR3 DNA: TGTGCCAGCAGTGACTTCAGAAAGTCCCATGAGCAGTACTTC. The chain combines TRBV6-4 with TRBJ2-7; D call uncertain. Germline assignment: CDR1 MRHNA and CDR2 SNTAGT. V was clipped by 1 base and J by 7 bases, with 14 bases between them. The CDR3 extends over 14 amino acids.